The TCR beta chain under discussion was sequenced for a study of T cell responses to AZD1222 COVID-19 vaccine. Points from the study as a whole: Sampled repertoires all dated from after the peak T cell response.

Second-dose intervals of approximately 4 or approximately 12 weeks were pooled. Germline loops: CDR1 SGHRS, CDR2 YFSETQ. CDR3 length: 14 residues. The V and J ends lost 4 bases and 4 bases respectively, with 15 bases between them. In regard to this clone: Its antigen is as yet unknown.

TCRdb's copy holds only in-frame clones and misses some; the assay was immunoSEQ multiplex PCR. Altogether about 150,000 clones are present, 80% to 95% being singletons, with the ten largest covering roughly 3.2%. The V call is TRBV5-1, the J call TRBJ2-7, with D maybe TRBD2 (6 bases). The material was peripheral blood, obtained 28 days after the second AZD1222 dose. The receptor's source is an adult who received the AZD1222 COVID-19 vaccine. The CDR3 DNA follows: TGCGCCAGCAGCGCCCGGGAGTGGAAATACGAGCAGTACTTC. Residues: CASSAREWKYEQYF.